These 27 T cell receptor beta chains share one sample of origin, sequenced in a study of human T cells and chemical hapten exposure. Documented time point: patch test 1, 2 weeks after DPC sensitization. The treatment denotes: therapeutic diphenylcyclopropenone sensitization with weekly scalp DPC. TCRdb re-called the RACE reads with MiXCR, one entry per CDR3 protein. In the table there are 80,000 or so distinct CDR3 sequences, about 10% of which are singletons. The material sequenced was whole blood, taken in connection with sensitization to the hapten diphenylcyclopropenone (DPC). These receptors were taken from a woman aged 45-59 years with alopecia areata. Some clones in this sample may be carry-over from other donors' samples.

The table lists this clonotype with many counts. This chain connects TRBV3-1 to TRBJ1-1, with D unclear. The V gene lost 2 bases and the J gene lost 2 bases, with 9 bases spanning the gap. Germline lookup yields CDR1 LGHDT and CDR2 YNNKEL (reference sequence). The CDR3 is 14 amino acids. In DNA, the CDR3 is TGTGCCAGCAGCCAAAGGTCCCGAAACACTGAAGCTTTCTTT. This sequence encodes CASSQRSRNTEAFF.

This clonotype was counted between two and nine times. The CDR3 is CASSFQGLAGITGELFF. The CDR3 DNA reads TGTGCCAGCAGTTTTCAGGGACTAGCGGGGATCACCGGGGAGCTGTTTTTT. This chain joins TRBV27 and TRBJ2-2; 13 nucleotides match TRBD2. The germline V gene has CDR1 MNHEY and CDR2 SMNVEV (reference sequence). J lost 4 bases, V lost 3 bases, and 5 bases had no gene match. The CDR3 contains 17 residues.

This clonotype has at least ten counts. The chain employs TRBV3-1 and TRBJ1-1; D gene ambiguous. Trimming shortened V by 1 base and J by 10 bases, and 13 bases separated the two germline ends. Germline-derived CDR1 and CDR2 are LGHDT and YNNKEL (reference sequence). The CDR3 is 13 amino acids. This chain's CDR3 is CASSQGTSRLAFF. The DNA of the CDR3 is TGTGCCAGCAGCCAAGGGACGAGTAGGTTAGCTTTCTTT.

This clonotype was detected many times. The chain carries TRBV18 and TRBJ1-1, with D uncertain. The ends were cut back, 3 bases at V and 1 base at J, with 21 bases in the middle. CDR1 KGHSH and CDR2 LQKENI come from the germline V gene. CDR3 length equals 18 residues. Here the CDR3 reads CASSPLQYSPDGNTEAFF. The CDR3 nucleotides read TGTGCCAGCTCACCCCTGCAATATTCTCCGGACGGGAACACTGAAGCTTTCTTT.

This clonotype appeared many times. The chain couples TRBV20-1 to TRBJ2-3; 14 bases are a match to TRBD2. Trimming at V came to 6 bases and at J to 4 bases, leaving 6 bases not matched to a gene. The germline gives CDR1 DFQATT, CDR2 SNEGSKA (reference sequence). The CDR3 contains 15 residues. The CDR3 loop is CSARTSGRTPDTQYF. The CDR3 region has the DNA TGCAGTGCACGGACTAGCGGGAGGACCCCAGATACGCAGTATTTT.

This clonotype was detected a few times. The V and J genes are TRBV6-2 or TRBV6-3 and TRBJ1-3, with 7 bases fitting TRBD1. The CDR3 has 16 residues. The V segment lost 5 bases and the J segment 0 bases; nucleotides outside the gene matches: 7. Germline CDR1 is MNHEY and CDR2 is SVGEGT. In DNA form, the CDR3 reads TGTGCCAGCAGTAACAACAGGGGAAGCTCTGGAAACACCATATATTTT. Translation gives CASSNNRGSSGNTIYF.

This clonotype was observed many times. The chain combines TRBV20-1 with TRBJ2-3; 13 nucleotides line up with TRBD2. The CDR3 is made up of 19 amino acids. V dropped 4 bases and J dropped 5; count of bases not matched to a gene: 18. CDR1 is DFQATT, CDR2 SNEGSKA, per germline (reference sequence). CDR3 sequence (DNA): TGCAGTGCTACTAGTACGTGGACTAGCGGGAGAAGGAACCAAGATACGCAGTATTTT. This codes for CSATSTWTSGRRNQDTQYF.

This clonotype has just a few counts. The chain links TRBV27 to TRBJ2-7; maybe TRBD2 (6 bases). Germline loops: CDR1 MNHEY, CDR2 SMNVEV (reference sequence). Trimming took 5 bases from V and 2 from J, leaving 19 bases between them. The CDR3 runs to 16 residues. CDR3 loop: CASSTRRGPGPYEQYF. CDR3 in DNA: TGTGCCAGCAGTACTCGGCGGGGTCCAGGACCCTACGAGCAGTACTTC.

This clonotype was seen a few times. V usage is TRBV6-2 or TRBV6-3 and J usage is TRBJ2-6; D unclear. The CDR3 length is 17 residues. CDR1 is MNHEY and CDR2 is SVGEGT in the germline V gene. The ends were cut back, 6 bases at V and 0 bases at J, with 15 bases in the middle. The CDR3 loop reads CASSDDSPFSGANVLTF. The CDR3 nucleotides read TGTGCCAGCAGCGATGACTCCCCCTTCTCTGGGGCCAACGTCCTGACTTTC.

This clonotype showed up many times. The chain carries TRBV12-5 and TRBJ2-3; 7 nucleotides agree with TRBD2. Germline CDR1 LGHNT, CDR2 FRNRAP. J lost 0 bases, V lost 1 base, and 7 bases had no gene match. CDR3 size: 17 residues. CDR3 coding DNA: TGTGCTAGTGGTTTGGAGAGGATAGCGGGCAGCACAGATACGCAGTATTTT. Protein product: CASGLERIAGSTDTQYF.

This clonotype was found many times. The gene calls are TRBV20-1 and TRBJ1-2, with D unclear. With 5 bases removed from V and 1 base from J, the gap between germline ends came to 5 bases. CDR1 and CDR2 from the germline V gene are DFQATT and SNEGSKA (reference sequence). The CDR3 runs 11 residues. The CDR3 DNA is TGCAGTGCTCGGAGTAACTATGGCTACACCTTC. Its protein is CSARSNYGYTF.

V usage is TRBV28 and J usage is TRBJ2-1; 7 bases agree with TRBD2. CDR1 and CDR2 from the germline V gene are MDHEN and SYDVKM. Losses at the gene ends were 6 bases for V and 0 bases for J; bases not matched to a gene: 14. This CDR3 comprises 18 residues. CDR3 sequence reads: CASSPTESGKTSYNEQFF. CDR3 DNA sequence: TGTGCCAGCAGCCCGACTGAGAGCGGGAAGACCTCCTACAATGAGCAGTTCTTC. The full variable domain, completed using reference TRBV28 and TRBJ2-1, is DVKVTQSSRYLVKRTGEKVFLECVQDMDHENMFWYRQDPGLGLRLIYFSYDVKMKEKGDIPEGYSVSREKKERFSLILESASTNQTSMYLCASSPTESGKTSYNEQFFGPGTRLTVL.

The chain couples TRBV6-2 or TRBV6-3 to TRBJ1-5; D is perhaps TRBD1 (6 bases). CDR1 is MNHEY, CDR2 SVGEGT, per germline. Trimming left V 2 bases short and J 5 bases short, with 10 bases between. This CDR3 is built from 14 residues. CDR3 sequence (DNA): TGTGCCAGCAGTTACCTACAGGGTCATCAGCCCCAGCATTTT. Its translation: CASSYLQGHQPQHF.

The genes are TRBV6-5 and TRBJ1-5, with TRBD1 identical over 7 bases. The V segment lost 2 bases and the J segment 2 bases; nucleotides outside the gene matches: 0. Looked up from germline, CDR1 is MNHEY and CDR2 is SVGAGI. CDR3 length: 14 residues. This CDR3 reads CASSYGTGNQPQHF. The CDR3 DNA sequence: TGTGCCAGCAGTTACGGGACAGGCAATCAGCCCCAGCATTTT.

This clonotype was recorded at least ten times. The CDR3 protein is CASSYGGGNTQYF. CDR3 sequence (DNA): TGTGCCAGCAGTTACGGGGGTGGAAATACGCAGTATTTT. The chain combines TRBV6-6 with TRBJ2-3; D is tentatively TRBD1 or TRBD2 (5 bases each). CDR1 is MNHNY and CDR2 is SVGAGI in the germline V gene (reference sequence). The V gene lost 2 bases and the J gene lost 7 bases, with 10 bases spanning the gap. The CDR3 sequence is 13 residues long.

This CDR3 reads CAISSGTGNEKLFF. CDR3 sequence (DNA): TGTGCCATCAGTTCCGGGACTGGTAATGAAAAACTGTTTTTT. The chain links TRBV10-3 to TRBJ1-4; D perhaps matches TRBD1 (5 bases). Germline-derived CDR1 and CDR2 are ENHRY and SYGVKD. There are 14 residues in the CDR3. The V gene lost 5 bases and the J gene lost 4 bases, with 11 bases spanning the gap.

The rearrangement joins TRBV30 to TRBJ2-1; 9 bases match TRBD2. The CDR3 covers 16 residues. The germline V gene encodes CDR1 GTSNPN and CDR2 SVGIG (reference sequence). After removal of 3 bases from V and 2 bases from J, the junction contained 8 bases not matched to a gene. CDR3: CAWSNSRTSAYNEQFF. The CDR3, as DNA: TGTGCCTGGAGCAATAGTCGGACTAGCGCCTACAATGAGCAGTTCTTC.

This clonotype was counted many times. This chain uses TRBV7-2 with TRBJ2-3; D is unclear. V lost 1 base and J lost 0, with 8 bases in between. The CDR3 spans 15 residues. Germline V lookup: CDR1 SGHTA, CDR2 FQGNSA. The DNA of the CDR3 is TGTGCCAGCAGCTTAGTCTACGGGAGCACAGATACGCAGTATTTT. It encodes CASSLVYGSTDTQYF.

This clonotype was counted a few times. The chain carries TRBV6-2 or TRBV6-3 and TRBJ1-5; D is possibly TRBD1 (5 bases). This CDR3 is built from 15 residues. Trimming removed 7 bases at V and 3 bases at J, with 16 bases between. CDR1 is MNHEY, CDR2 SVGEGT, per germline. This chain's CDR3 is CASIGEGRANQPQHF. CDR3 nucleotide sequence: TGTGCCAGCATCGGCGAGGGCAGGGCCAATCAGCCCCAGCATTTT.

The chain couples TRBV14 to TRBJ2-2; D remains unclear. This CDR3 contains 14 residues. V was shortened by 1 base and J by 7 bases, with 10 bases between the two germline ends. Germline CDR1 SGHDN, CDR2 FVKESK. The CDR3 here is CASSQVNKGGELFF. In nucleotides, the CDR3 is TGTGCCAGCAGCCAAGTGAATAAAGGCGGGGAGCTGTTTTTT.

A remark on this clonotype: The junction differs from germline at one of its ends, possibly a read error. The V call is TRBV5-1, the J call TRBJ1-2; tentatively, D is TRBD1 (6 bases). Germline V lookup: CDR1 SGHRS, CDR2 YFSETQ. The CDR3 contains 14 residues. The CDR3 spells CASSPAQGHYGYSF. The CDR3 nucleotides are TGCGCCAGCAGCCCCGCGCAGGGGCACTATGGCTACTCCTTC.

The CDR3, as DNA: TGTGCCAGCACCTTATTGGCGGGGGCCACAGGGCAGTTCTTC. Translating it yields CASTLLAGATGQFF. The chain carries TRBV12-3 or TRBV12-4 and TRBJ2-1; possible D gene TRBD2, 7 bases. The CDR3 runs 14 residues. The V end lost 7 bases, the J end lost 12 bases, and 22 bases lay between the germline ends.

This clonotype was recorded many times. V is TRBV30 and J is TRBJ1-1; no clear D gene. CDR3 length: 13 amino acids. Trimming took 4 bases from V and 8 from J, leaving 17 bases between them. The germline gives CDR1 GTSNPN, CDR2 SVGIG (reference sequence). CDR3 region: CAWTRLQEAEAFF. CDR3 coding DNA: TGTGCCTGGACGAGGCTCCAAGAAGCCGAAGCTTTCTTT.

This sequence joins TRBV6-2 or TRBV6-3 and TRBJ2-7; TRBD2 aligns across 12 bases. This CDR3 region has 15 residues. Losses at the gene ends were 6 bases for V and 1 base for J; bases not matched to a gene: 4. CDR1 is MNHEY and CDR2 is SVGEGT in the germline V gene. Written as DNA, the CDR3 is TGTGCCAGCAGCAGACTAGCGGGGGTTTCCTACGAGCAGTACTTC. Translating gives CASSRLAGVSYEQYF.

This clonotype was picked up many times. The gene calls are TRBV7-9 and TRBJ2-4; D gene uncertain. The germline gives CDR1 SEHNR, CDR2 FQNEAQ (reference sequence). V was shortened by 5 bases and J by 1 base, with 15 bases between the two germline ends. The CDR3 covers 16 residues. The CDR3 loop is CASSRYPDPAKNIQYF. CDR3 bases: TGTGCCAGCAGCCGGTATCCTGATCCGGCCAAAAACATTCAGTACTTC.

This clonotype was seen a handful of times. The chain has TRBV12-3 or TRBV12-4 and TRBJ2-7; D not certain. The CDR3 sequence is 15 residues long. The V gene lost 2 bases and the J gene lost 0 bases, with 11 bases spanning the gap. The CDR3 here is CASSLRTESSYEQYF. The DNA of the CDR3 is TGTGCCAGCAGTTTACGTACTGAAAGCTCCTACGAGCAGTACTTC.

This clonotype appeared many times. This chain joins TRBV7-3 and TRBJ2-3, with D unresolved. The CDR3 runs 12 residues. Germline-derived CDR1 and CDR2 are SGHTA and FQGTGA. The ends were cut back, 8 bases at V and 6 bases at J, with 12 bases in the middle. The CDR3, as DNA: TGTGCCAGCGGCTCCCACGGGGATACGCAGTATTTT. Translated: CASGSHGDTQYF.